The entry below gives a single T cell receptor (beta chain) sequence along with its context. Its antigen is still unknown. No much larger clone exists at a distance of one base, and base qualities are not known. The data were obtained in a study of radiotherapy plus CTLA-4 blockade in lung cancer listed by TCRdb under 2018. For context, the study as a whole: Among the enrolled patients, approximately 18% had an objective response, and about 31% reached disease control.

The study evaluated CTLA-4 blockade (ipilimumab) given together with focal radiation therapy in patients who had chemo-refractory metastatic non-small-cell lung cancer. Preparation of the library involved the immunoSEQ multiplex PCR assay. Here the immuneACCESS table is served through TCRdb, limited to in-frame sequences with V and J called. Missing clones are a known gap in these copies; in checked studies unresolved V genes cover under half, and the rest lacks a known reason. Here the sample has around 110,000 clones; about nine tenths occur a single time. 5.5% to 8.5% of the sample is taken by the ten largest. Study-level results and caveats: After treatment with radiotherapy and ipilimumab, TCR clones that originated in tumors expanded in peripheral blood. The strongest predictors of response, as reported, were early dynamic changes in blood T cell clones along with a rise in serum interferon-beta after radiation.

This specimen was peripheral blood, taken from a patient treated with radiotherapy plus ipilimumab. This sequence originates from a human donor with non-small cell lung cancer that progressed on radiotherapy plus ipilimumab.

The CDR3 reads as follows: CATSRDLTRPEQFF. The nucleotide sequence reads as follows: TGTGCCACCAGCAGAGATTTGACGCGCCCTGAGCAGTTCTTC. The V gene is TRBV15 and the J gene is TRBJ2-1; the D gene remains uncertain. From the cysteine through the phenylalanine, the CDR3 covers 14 amino acids. The DNA shown is the 42-base CDR3, in frame from base 1. The trim is 0 bases for V and 9 bases for J, with a gap of 12 bases between the germline ends. The germline V gene encodes CDR1 LNHNV and CDR2 YYDKDF (reference sequence).